This T cell receptor (beta chain) derives from a study of T cells in Graves' hyperthyroidism and ophthalmopathy. This clonotype came up a few times. With V trimmed by 4 bases and J by 0 bases, 13 bases remained unmatched. In germline, CDR1 is SGHTA, CDR2 FQGNSA. The CDR3 has 19 amino acids. Amplified TCR beta CDR3 regions came from RNA transcripts. When the TCR CDR3 underwent first-round RT-PCR, the HTBI primer set was used. TCRdb ran MiXCR on the multiplex PCR reads and lists one entry per CDR3 protein. The sample has 300,000 or so distinct CDR3 sequences, 21% seen once; the top ten hold around half. The study based diagnoses on clinical symptoms, serum thyroxine and TRAb, thyroid ultrasound and orbital computed tomography.

The J gene is TRBJ1-3, the V gene TRBV7-2; TRBD1 matches 9 bases. The source is a woman aged 45 to 65 with Graves' hyperthyroidism. The specimen sequenced was blood. CDR3 amino acids: CASSSLGGTGSLSGNTIYF. DNA of the CDR3: TGTGCCAGCAGCTCCCTGGGGGGGACAGGGTCCCTCTCTGGAAACACCATATATTTT.